This T cell receptor beta chain was obtained from a study of OX40 agonist ivuxolimab in advanced cancers. Study in general: Three patients got partial responses; one had hepatocellular carcinoma and two had cutaneous melanoma. Study-wide points: Among the nonresponders, some also had low normalized T-cell clonal expansion.

A note on this clone: Its specificity is not known.

CDR1 is SGHNT and CDR2 is YYREEE in the germline V gene (reference sequence). The CDR3 runs to 16 residues. The V gene end was trimmed by 4 bases and the J gene end by 0 bases; junction bases not matched to a gene: 7. Libraries were prepared by immunoSEQ multiplex PCR; TCRdb keeps only in-frame clonotypes and omits some of them. Of approximately 82,000 clones in the sample, about 85% are singletons; the top ten hold around 2.4%. At baseline, cycle 4 day 1, and cycle 7 day 1, blood was sampled. The sample here was CD4+ or CD8+ T cells sorted from blood, taken in a trial of the OX40 agonist ivuxolimab. V usage is TRBV5-4 and J usage is TRBJ2-1, with 7 bases that match TRBD2. The clonotype was recovered from an adult with an advanced solid tumor such as melanoma, head and neck, liver or kidney cancer. CDR3 coding DNA: TGTGCCAGCAGCCCATCGGGGGGTAGCTCCTACAATGAGCAGTTCTTC. This gives the protein CASSPSGGSSYNEQFF. Full variable domain (outside the CDR3, taken from reference TRBV5-4 and TRBJ2-1): ETGVTQSPTHLIKTRGQQVTLRCSSQSGHNTVSWYQQALGQGPQFIFQYYREEENGRGNFPPRFSGLQFPNYSSELNVNALELDDSALYLCASSPSGGSSYNEQFFGPGTRLTVL.